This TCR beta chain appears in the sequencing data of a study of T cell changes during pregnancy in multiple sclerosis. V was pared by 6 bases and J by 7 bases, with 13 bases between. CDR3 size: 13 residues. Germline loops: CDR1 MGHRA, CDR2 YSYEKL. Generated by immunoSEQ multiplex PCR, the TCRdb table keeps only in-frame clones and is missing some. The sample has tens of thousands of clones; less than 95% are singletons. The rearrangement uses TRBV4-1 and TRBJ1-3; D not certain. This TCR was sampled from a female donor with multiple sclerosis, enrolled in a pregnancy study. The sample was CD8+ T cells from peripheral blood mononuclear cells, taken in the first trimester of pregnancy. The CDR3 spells CASSHPGGNTIYF. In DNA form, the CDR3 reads TGCGCCAGCAGTCACCCGGGAGGGAACACCATATATTTT.